The rows below give T cell receptor beta chains drawn from one sample of a study of shared clonotypes between healthy human individuals. Profiled with immunoSEQ multiplex PCR; TCRdb holds only in-frame clones, not every one. The table lists around 1.4 million clones, around 98.5% of them singletons, with about 0.35% in the top ten. The sample taken for sequencing was naive CD4+ T cells sorted from blood. All receptors derive from a man younger than 45 in good health. Both conserved end residues are part of each CDR3. A D gene is named only where the DNA matches it firmly. The size entry is marked missing in some rows and otherwise reads once, few, many or a size class.

v_gene	j_gene	d_gene	abundance	CDR3aa	CDR3nt
TRBV10-3	TRBJ1-4	TRBD1	NA	CAISDSGTGGFGEKLFF	TGTGCCATCAGTGATTCCGGGACAGGGGGTTTCGGGGAAAAACTGTTTTTT
TRBV5-1	TRBJ2-3	NA	NA	CASSPLQSTDTQYF	TGCGCCAGCAGCCCTCTCCAGAGCACAGATACGCAGTATTTT
TRBV9	TRBJ2-7	NA	NA	CASSRVGQSYEQYF	TGTGCCAGCAGCAGGGTCGGACAGAGTTACGAGCAGTACTTC
TRBV20-1	TRBJ2-1	NA	NA	CSARGSLAQFF	TGCAGTGCTAGAGGGAGCCTAGCTCAGTTCTTC
TRBV9	TRBJ2-3	NA	once	CASSVAGLLMDTQYF	TGTGCCAGCAGCGTAGCAGGACTGTTAATGGATACGCAGTATTTT
TRBV5-5	TRBJ1-5	TRBD1	NA	CASSVSTGTGNQPQHF	TGTGCCAGCAGCGTATCCACCGGGACAGGGAATCAGCCCCAGCATTTT
TRBV1	TRBJ2-7	NA	NA	CTSSQDRSQDGPYEQYF	TGCACCAGCAGCCAAGACAGATCGCAGGACGGGCCGTACGAGCAGTACTTC
TRBV5-1	TRBJ2-4	NA	NA	CASSLEGGAKNIQYF	TGCGCCAGCAGCTTGGAGGGGGGAGCCAAAAACATTCAGTACTTC
TRBV6-6	TRBJ1-5	NA	NA	CASASRDINNQPQHF	TGTGCCAGCGCCTCCCGGGACATCAACAATCAGCCCCAGCATTTT
TRBV19	TRBJ1-1	NA	NA	CASSSRVGTEAFF	TGTGCCAGTTCGAGCAGGGTAGGCACTGAAGCTTTCTTT
TRBV5-1	TRBJ2-3	TRBD2	NA	CASSLGLAGFSDTQYF	TGCGCCAGCAGCTTGGGACTAGCGGGATTTAGTGATACGCAGTATTTT
TRBV6-5	TRBJ2-7	NA	NA	CASSPGDPYEQYF	TGTGCCAGCAGTCCCGGGGACCCCTACGAGCAGTACTTC
TRBV19	TRBJ1-5	TRBD1	NA	CASSARQGGGNQPQHF	TGTGCCAGTAGTGCACGACAGGGAGGCGGCAATCAGCCCCAGCATTTT
TRBV18	TRBJ1-3	NA	NA	CASSPRAGGNTIYF	TGTGCCAGCTCACCGCGGGCAGGGGGAAACACCATATATTTT
TRBV6-6	TRBJ2-3	NA	NA	CASTSRPNTQYF	TGTGCCAGCACCTCGCGACCAAATACGCAGTATTTT
TRBV7-2	TRBJ2-7	NA	NA	CASSLGAGRTYEQYF	TGTGCCAGCAGCCTAGGGGCTGGTCGGACCTACGAGCAGTACTTC
TRBV6-1	TRBJ2-3	TRBD2	NA	CASSEVLLAGEQDTQYF	TGTGCCAGCAGTGAAGTATTACTAGCGGGAGAACAAGATACGCAGTATTTT
TRBV5-1	TRBJ2-5	TRBD1	NA	CASSLGVTRTGVRETQYF	TGCGCCAGCAGCTTGGGAGTAACGCGGACAGGGGTTCGAGAGACCCAGTACTTC
TRBV7-2	TRBJ1-1	NA	NA	CASSLAGLNTEAFF	TGTGCCAGCAGCTTAGCGGGGTTGAACACTGAAGCTTTCTTT
TRBV6-5	TRBJ2-2	TRBD2	NA	CASRPLAGVTGELFF	TGTGCCAGCAGACCTCTAGCGGGAGTCACCGGGGAGCTGTTTTTT
TRBV5-1	TRBJ2-2	TRBD2	NA	CASSLASGKYGELFF	TGCGCCAGCAGCTTGGCTAGCGGGAAATACGGGGAGCTGTTTTTT
TRBV4-3	TRBJ1-2	NA	NA	CASSQDRVENHGYTF	TGCGCCAGCAGCCAAGATCGAGTTGAAAACCATGGCTACACCTTC
TRBV27	TRBJ2-5	NA	NA	CASRRRGDETQYF	TGTGCCAGCAGGCGAAGAGGAGATGAGACCCAGTACTTC
TRBV5-1	TRBJ2-3	NA	NA	CASSSWGRGNTDTQYF	TGCGCCAGCAGCTCGTGGGGCAGGGGCAACACAGATACGCAGTATTTT
TRBV18	TRBJ2-7	NA	NA	CASSPRSGHPGEQYF	TGTGCCAGCTCACCACGGTCGGGCCATCCCGGCGAGCAGTACTTC
TRBV15	TRBJ1-1	NA	NA	CATSRVGDYTEAFF	TGTGCCACCAGCAGAGTTGGGGATTACACTGAAGCTTTCTTT
TRBV9	TRBJ2-5	NA	NA	CASSEGTSPQETQYF	TGTGCCAGCAGCGAGGGGACAAGTCCGCAAGAGACCCAGTACTTC
TRBV10-2	TRBJ2-7	TRBD2	NA	CASRYNWEREPSYEQYF	TGCGCCAGCAGATATAATTGGGAGCGGGAGCCCTCCTACGAGCAGTACTTC
TRBV28	TRBJ1-3	NA	NA	CASSSLSRGFSGNTIYF	TGTGCCAGCAGTTCTTTATCTAGGGGATTTTCTGGAAACACCATATATTTT
TRBV5-1	TRBJ2-3	NA	NA	CASSLFGTDTQYF	TGCGCCAGCAGCTTGTTCGGGACGGATACGCAGTATTTT
TRBV28	TRBJ1-5	TRBD1	NA	CASSPYDRVDQPQHF	TGTGCCAGCAGTCCTTACGACAGGGTGGATCAGCCCCAGCATTTT
TRBV5-1	TRBJ2-1	NA	NA	CASSLGLNNEQFF	TGCGCCAGCAGCTTGGGGCTTAACAATGAGCAGTTCTTC
TRBV29-1	TRBJ1-4	NA	NA	CSVAPGEGKLFF	TGCAGCGTTGCGCCAGGGGAAGGAAAACTGTTTTTT
TRBV28	TRBJ2-1	TRBD2	NA	CASSGLVLTNYNEQFF	TGTGCCAGCAGTGGACTAGTTTTAACGAACTACAATGAGCAGTTCTTC
TRBV18	TRBJ2-3	NA	NA	CASSLGVPDTQYF	TGTGCCAGCTCACTGGGCGTTCCAGATACGCAGTATTTT